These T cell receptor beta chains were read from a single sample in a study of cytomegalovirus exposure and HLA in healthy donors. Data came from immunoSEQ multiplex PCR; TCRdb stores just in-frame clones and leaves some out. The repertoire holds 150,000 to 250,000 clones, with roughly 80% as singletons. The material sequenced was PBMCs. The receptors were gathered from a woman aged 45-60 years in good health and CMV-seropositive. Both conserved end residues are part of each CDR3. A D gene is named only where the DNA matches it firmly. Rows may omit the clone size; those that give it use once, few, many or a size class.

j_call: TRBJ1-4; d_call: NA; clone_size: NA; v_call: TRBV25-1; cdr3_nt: TGTGCCAGCAGTGGCAGGGGCTATGAAAAACTGTTTTTT; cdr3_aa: CASSGRGYEKLFF
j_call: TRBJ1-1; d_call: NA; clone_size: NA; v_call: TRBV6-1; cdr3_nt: TGTGCCAGCAGTGCCCACCCAAGGGGGAACACTGAAGCTTTCTTT; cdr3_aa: CASSAHPRGNTEAFF
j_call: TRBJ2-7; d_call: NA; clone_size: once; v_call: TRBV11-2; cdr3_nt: TGTGCCAGCAGCTTAGAACTAGCCTTCGAGCAGTACTTC; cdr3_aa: CASSLELAFEQYF
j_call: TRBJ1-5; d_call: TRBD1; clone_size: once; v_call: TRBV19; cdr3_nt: TGTGCCAGTAGGCTACAGGGGAATCCCTTATATGGCAATCAGCCCCAGCATTTT; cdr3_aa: CASRLQGNPLYGNQPQHF
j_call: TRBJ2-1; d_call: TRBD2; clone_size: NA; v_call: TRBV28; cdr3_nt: TGTGCCAGCAGTTTACTTCCGCTAGCGGGGGGCACGGAGCAGTTCTTC; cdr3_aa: CASSLLPLAGGTEQFF
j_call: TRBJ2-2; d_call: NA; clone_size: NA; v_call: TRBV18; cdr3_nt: TGTGCCAGCTCACAAGACGGGAGTCCCGGGGAGCTGTTTTTT; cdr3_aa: CASSQDGSPGELFF
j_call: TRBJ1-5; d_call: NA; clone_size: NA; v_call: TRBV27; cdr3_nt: TGTGCCAGCACCTCCAAGCCAGGGGCAGGTCAGCCCCAGCATTTT; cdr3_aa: CASTSKPGAGQPQHF
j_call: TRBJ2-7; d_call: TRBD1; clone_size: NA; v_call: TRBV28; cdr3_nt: TGTGCCAGCAGACCTTGGACAGGGGCGGGCTACGAGCAGTACTTC; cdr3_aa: CASRPWTGAGYEQYF
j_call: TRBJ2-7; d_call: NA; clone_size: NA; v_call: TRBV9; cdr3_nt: TGTGCCAGCAGCGTAGAGACAGGCGTTTCCTACGAGCAGTACTTC; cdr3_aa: CASSVETGVSYEQYF
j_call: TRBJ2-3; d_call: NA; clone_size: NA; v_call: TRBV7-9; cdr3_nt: TGTGCCAGCAGCTTATTCCGAGGGCCTAGCACAGATACGCAGTATTTT; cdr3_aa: CASSLFRGPSTDTQYF
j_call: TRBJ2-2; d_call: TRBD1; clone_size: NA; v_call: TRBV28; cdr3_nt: TGTGCCAGCAGTCCCCATGGACAGGGGAGGACCGGGGAGCTGTTTTTT; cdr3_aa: CASSPHGQGRTGELFF
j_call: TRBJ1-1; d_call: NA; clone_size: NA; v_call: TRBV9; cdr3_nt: TGTGCCAGCAGCGCCCACGAGGCCTTGAACACTGAAGCTTTCTTT; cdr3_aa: CASSAHEALNTEAFF
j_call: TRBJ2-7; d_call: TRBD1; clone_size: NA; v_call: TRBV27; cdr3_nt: TGTGCCAGCAGTTTATCATGGGACAGGGTAGGGGAGCAGTACTTC; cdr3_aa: CASSLSWDRVGEQYF
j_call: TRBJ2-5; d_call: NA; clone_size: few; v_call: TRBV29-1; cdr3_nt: TGCAGCGTTGAGCGGGGGCTATCAGAGACCCAGTACTTC; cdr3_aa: CSVERGLSETQYF
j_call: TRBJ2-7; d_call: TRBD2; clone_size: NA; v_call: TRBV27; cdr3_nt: TGTGCCAGCAGCTGGACTAGCGGGTACGAGCAGTACTTC; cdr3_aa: CASSWTSGYEQYF
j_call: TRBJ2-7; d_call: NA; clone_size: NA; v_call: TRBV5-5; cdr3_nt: TGTGCCAGCAGCAAAACCGGGACATTAACCTACGAGCAGTACTTC; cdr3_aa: CASSKTGTLTYEQYF
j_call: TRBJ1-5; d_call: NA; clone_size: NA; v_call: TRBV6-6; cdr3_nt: TGTGCCAGCAGTTACTCCGACAGTTTTAGCAATCAGCCCCAGCATTTT; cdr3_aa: CASSYSDSFSNQPQHF
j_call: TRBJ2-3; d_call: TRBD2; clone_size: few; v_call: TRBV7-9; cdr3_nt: TGTGCCAGCAGATTTACCGGGACTAGCGGTTCTCGCACAGATACGCAGTATTTT; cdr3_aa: CASRFTGTSGSRTDTQYF
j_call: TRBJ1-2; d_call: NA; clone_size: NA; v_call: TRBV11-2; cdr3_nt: TGTGCCAGCAACCTAGGCCCCCGACAGGCCAAAGCTAACTATGGCTACACCTTC; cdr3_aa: CASNLGPRQAKANYGYTF
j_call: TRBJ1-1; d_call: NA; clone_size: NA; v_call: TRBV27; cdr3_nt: TGTGCCAGCAGTTTGGAAATCAGGGGAACTGAAGCTTTCTTT; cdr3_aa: CASSLEIRGTEAFF
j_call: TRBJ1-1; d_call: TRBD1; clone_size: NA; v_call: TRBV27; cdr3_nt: TGTGCCAGCAGCCCTCGGGACAGGCCCTTGAGGGAGGCTTTCTTT; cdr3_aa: CASSPRDRPLREAFF
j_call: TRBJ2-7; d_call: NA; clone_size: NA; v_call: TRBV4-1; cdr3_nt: TGCGCCAGCAGCCAAGATTATGCGGGAGAGCAGTACTTC; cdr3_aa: CASSQDYAGEQYF
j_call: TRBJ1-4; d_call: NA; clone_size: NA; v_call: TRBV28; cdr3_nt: TGTGCCAGCAGTCCCGGTGAAAAACTGTTTTTT; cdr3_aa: CASSPGEKLFF
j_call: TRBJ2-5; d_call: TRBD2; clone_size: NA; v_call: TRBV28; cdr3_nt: TGTGCCAGCAGTCCCCCGACTAGCGCTCTCCAAGAGACCCAGTACTTC; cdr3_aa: CASSPPTSALQETQYF
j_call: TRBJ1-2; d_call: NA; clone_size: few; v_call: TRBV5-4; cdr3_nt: TGTGCCAGCAGCCCTGGGGGGAGTAGTGAAGGCTACACCTTC; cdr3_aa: CASSPGGSSEGYTF
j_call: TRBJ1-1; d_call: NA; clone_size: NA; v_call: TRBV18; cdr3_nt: TGTGCCAGCTCACCGACAGAGAACACTGAAGCTTTCTTT; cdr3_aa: CASSPTENTEAFF
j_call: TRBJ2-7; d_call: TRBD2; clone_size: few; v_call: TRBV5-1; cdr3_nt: TGCGCCAGCAGCCCACTAGCGGGGGGCTCCTACGAGCAGTACTTC; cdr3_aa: CASSPLAGGSYEQYF
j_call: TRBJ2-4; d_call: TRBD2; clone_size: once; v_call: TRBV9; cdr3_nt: TGTGCCAGCAGCGTGCTAGCGGGGGGGCTCGAAAACATTCAGTACTTC; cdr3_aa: CASSVLAGGLENIQYF
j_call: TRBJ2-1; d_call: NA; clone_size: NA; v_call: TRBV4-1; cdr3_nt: TGCGCCAGCAGCCACACCAAGACAGGGACTTCCTACAATGAGCAGTTCTTC; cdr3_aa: CASSHTKTGTSYNEQFF
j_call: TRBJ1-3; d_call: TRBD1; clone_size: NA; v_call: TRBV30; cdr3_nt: TGTGCCTGGACCCAACAGGGGGCTGGAAACACCATATATTTT; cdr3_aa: CAWTQQGAGNTIYF
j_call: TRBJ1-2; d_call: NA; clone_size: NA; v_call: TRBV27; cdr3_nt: TGTGCCAGCAGCAGTACACGGGACTTCTATGGCTACACCTTC; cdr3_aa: CASSSTRDFYGYTF
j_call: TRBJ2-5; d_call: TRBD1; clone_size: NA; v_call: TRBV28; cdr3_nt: TGTGCCAGCAGAGCGACAGGGGGGACTGGGGAGACCCAGTACTTC; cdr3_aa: CASRATGGTGETQYF
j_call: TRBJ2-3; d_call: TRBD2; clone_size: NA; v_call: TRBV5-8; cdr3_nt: TGTGCCAGCAGCGCGCTAGCGGGGGGCACAGATACGCAGTATTTT; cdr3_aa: CASSALAGGTDTQYF
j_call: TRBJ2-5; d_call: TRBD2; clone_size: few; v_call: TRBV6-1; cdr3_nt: TGTGCCAGCAGTGAAAAGGAGCTAGCGGGGGGGCCCGTTCAAGAGACCCAGTACTTC; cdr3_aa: CASSEKELAGGPVQETQYF
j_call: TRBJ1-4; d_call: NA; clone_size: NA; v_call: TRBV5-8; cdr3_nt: TGTGCCAGCAGCTCTGGAGGTACAAATGAAAAACTGTTTTTT; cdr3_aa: CASSSGGTNEKLFF
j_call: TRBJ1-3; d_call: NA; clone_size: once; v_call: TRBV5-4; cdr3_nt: TGTGCCAGCAGCTTTCGGGGAGCCGGAAACACCATATATTTT; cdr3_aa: CASSFRGAGNTIYF
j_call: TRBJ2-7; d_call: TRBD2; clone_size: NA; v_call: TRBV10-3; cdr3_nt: TGTGCCATCAGTGCACTAGCGGTCTACGAGCAGTACTTC; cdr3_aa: CAISALAVYEQYF
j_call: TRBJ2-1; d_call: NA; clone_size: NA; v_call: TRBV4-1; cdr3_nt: TGCGCCAGCAGCCAACCGACAGGAAGCTCCTACAATGAGCAGTTCTTC; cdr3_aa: CASSQPTGSSYNEQFF
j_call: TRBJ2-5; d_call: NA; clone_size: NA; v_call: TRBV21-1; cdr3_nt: TGTGCCAGCAGCAAAGAGGACAGGGGCGAAGAGACCCAGTACTTC; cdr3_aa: CASSKEDRGEETQYF
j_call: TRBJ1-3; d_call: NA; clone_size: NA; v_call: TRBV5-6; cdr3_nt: TGTGCCAGCAGCTTGCCAGGGCTGTCTGGAAACACCATATATTTT; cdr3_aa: CASSLPGLSGNTIYF
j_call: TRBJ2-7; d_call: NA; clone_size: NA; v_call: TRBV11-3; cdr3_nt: TGTGCCAGCAGCCTCGGGACTCCTCCCTACGAGCAGTACTTC; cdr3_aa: CASSLGTPPYEQYF
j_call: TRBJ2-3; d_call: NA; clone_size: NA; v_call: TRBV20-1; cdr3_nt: TGCAGTGCTAGAGTTGACACAACGCAGTATTTT; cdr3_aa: CSARVDTTQYF
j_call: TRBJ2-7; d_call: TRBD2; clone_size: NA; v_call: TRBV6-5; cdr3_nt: TGTGCCACTGGGTCTAGCGGGAGGGCCGGCGAGCAGTACTTC; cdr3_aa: CATGSSGRAGEQYF
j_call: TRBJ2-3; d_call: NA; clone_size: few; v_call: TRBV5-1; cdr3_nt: TGCGCCAGCAGCAACGGGGGCACAGATACGCAGTATTTT; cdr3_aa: CASSNGGTDTQYF
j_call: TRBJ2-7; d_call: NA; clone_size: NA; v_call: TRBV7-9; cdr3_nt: TGTGCCAGCAGCACCACGAGGACAAATGATGAGCAGTACTTC; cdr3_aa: CASSTTRTNDEQYF
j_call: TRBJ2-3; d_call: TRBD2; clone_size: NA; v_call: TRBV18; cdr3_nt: TGTGCCAGCTCTCCCACCAGCGGGACTTCCACAGATACGCAGTATTTT; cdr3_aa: CASSPTSGTSTDTQYF
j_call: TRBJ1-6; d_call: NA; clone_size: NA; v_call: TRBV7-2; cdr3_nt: TGTGCCAGCAACTACGATTTGGTCGGACTTTATAATTCACCCCTCCACTTT; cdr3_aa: CASNYDLVGLYNSPLHF
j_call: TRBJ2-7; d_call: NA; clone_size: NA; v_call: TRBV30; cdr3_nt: TGTGCCTGGAGTCTATTGTCAGGGAACGAGCAGTACTTC; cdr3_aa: CAWSLLSGNEQYF
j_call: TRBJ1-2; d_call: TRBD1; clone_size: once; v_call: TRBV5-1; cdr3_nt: TGCGCCAGCAGCCAGACAGGGGACGGGGGCTACACCTTC; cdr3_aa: CASSQTGDGGYTF
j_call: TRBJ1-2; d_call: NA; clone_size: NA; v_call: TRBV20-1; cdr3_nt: TGCAGCGTCCCTAACTATGGCTACACCTTC; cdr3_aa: CSVPNYGYTF
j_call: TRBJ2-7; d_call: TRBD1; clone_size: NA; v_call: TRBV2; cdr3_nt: TGTGCCAACCCCACAGGGGCTCCCTACGAGCAGTACTTC; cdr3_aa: CANPTGAPYEQYF
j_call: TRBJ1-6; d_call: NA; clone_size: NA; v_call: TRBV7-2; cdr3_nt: TGTGCCAGCAGCTTAAGTTTTGACAGGAATAATTCACCCCTCCACTTT; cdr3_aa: CASSLSFDRNNSPLHF
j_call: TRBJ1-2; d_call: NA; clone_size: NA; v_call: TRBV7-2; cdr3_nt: TGTGCCAGCAGCCCTACCGCGGGCCAAGGCTATGGCTACACCTTC; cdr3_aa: CASSPTAGQGYGYTF
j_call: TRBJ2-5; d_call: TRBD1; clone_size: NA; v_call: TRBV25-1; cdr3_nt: TGTGCCAGCAGTAACAGGGGCCTGGGGGACGAGACCCAGTACTTC; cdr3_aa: CASSNRGLGDETQYF
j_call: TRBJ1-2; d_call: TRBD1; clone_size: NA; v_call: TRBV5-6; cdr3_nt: TGTGCCAGCAGCCCGACAGGGAGTGGCTACACCTTC; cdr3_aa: CASSPTGSGYTF
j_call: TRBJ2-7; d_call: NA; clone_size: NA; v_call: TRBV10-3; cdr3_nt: TGTGCCATCAGCCAAGGACAGATGACCTACGAGCAGTACTTC; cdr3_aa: CAISQGQMTYEQYF